The T cell receptor beta chain described here comes from a study of blood T cell repertoires in COVID-19. Trimming took off 4 bases at V and 4 bases at J, with 17 bases between the two ends. This CDR3 is 15 amino acids long. Germline CDR1 SGHRS, CDR2 YFSETQ. Assay used: immunoSEQ multiplex PCR; TCRdb lists only in-frame clones, some missing. The sample holds 50,000 to 75,000 clones, over 65% seen once. The rearrangement uses TRBV5-1 and TRBJ2-5; D is possibly TRBD1 (6 bases). What was sequenced was peripheral blood. The TCR sequence derives from a man older than 75 with active or convalescent COVID-19. CDR3 nucleotides: TGCGCCAGCAGCCTTGCGGGCAGGGGTCCAGAGACCCAGTACTTC. Residues: CASSLAGRGPETQYF.